This is a list of T cell receptor beta chains from one sample in a study of T cell changes during pregnancy in multiple sclerosis. The data were produced by immunoSEQ multiplex PCR, yet TCRdb's version contains in-frame clones alone and is incomplete. The sample contains under 30,000 clones, 80% to 90% of which appear only once. The source was CD8+ T cells from peripheral blood mononuclear cells, collected in the second trimester of pregnancy. Source of these receptors: a female donor with multiple sclerosis, enrolled in a pregnancy study. Both conserved end residues are part of each CDR3. The D gene is left open where the match is weak. Size values are once, few and many counts, or a class for expanded clones, and some rows have none.

CDR3 protein,CDR3 DNA,D gene,J gene,V gene,clone size
CASSFGTASSYEQYF,TGTGCCAGCAGCTTCGGGACAGCTAGCTCCTACGAGCAGTACTTC,TRBD1,TRBJ2-7,TRBV11-1,-
CAWSGTGPDTQYF,TGTGCCTGGAGTGGGACAGGACCAGATACGCAGTATTTT,TRBD1,TRBJ2-3,TRBV30,-
CASGWGGTEAFF,TGTGCCAGCGGATGGGGAGGTACTGAAGCTTTCTTT,-,TRBJ1-1,TRBV25-1,-
CASSLTSGGYEQYF,TGTGCCAGCAGTCTGACTAGCGGGGGCTACGAGCAGTACTTC,TRBD2,TRBJ2-7,TRBV27,-
CASSLGQEEQPQHF,TGTGCCAGCAGCCTGGGACAGGAGGAACAGCCCCAGCATTTT,TRBD1,TRBJ1-5,TRBV4-2,-
CASSNARNYGYTF,TGTGCCAGCAGTAATGCCAGAAACTATGGCTACACCTTC,-,TRBJ1-2,TRBV27,-
CASNEPQGNTEAFF,TGCGCCAGCAATGAACCCCAGGGGAACACTGAAGCTTTCTTT,-,TRBJ1-1,TRBV5-1,-
CASSPLLAGGPRAFF,TGTGCCAGCAGCCCCTTACTAGCGGGAGGGCCTCGGGCGTTCTTC,TRBD2,TRBJ2-1,TRBV5-6,-
CASTSPAGLADSYEQYF,TGTGCCAGCACCTCCCCCGCGGGACTAGCGGACTCCTACGAGCAGTACTTC,TRBD2,TRBJ2-7,TRBV28,-
CASSTQGFPNEQFF,TGTGCCAGTAGTACACAGGGGTTTCCAAATGAGCAGTTCTTC,TRBD1,TRBJ2-1,TRBV19,few
CASSLGSHEQYF,TGTGCCAGCAGCTTGGGTTCTCACGAGCAGTACTTC,-,TRBJ2-7,TRBV5-4,-
CASSILSTGHRTDTQYF,TGTGCCAGCAGTATCCTCTCGACAGGACATCGCACAGATACGCAGTATTTT,-,TRBJ2-3,TRBV27,-
CASSLGSGTTDTQYF,TGCGCCAGCAGCCTCGGGAGCGGGACCACAGATACGCAGTATTTT,TRBD2,TRBJ2-3,TRBV4-1,-
CASSSGAEVSYEQYF,TGTGCCAGCAGCTCCGGAGCAGAAGTGTCCTACGAGCAGTACTTC,-,TRBJ2-7,TRBV7-9,once
CASSPLMGSGTYEQYF,TGTGCCAGCAGCCCCCTAATGGGTAGCGGAACCTACGAGCAGTACTTC,-,TRBJ2-7,TRBV21-1,-